The 7 T cell receptor beta chains below come from one sample, sequenced in a study of T cells in Graves' hyperthyroidism and ophthalmopathy. TCR beta CDR3 sequences were amplified from RNA transcripts. TCR CDR3 underwent first-round RT-PCR with the HTBI primer set. TCRdb analysed the multiplex PCR reads with MiXCR anew, one entry per CDR3 protein. This table has around 300,000 distinct CDR3 sequences, roughly 13% appearing once. Specimen: blood. The receptors here all came from a woman aged 40 to 49 with Graves' ophthalmopathy.

Worth noting for this clonotype: A much bigger clone sits one base away, suggesting this may be a read error. This chain joins TRBV11-2 and TRBJ1-1; 9 nucleotides match TRBD1. This CDR3 region has 15 residues. The germline V gene encodes CDR1 SGHAT and CDR2 FQNNGV. Germline trimming cut 1 base from V and 4 bases from J; bases unmatched to any gene: 4. The CDR3 loop is CASSLGDRVSTEAFF. CDR3 nucleotides: TGTGCCAGCAGCTTAGGGGACAGGGTCTCCACTGAAGCTTTCTTT. Using reference TRBV11-2 and TRBJ1-1 for the parts outside the CDR3, the full variable domain is EAGVAQSPRYKIIEKRQSVAFWCNPISGHATLYWYQQILGQGPKLLIQFQNNGVVDDSQLPKDRFSAERLKGVDSTLKIQPAKLEDSAVYLCASSLGDRVSTEAFFGQGTRLTVV.

The chain couples TRBV11-3 to TRBJ1-1; maybe TRBD1 (5 bases). Germline lookup yields CDR1 SGHNT and CDR2 YENEEA. Trimming removed 5 bases at V and 11 bases at J, with 21 bases between. The CDR3 contains 14 residues. CDR3 nucleotides: TGTGCCAGCAGCCCCTGGGGCCAGGGAGTGTCGGCTTTCTTT. Residues: CASSPWGQGVSAFF.

The rearrangement uses TRBV5-4 and TRBJ1-2; D not certain. This CDR3 spans 14 amino acids. Trimming took 4 bases from V and 8 from J, leaving 18 bases between them. Germline values: CDR1 SGHNT, CDR2 YYREEE (reference sequence). The CDR3 loop reads CASSQTSGLAGYTF. The CDR3 nucleotides are TGTGCCAGCAGCCAAACCTCGGGTCTCGCAGGCTACACCTTC. Looking up the rest from reference TRBV5-4 and TRBJ1-2 gives the full variable domain: ETGVTQSPTHLIKTRGQQVTLRCSSQSGHNTVSWYQQALGQGPQFIFQYYREEENGRGNFPPRFSGLQFPNYSSELNVNALELDDSALYLCASSQTSGLAGYTFGSGTRLTVV.

The table lists this clonotype with a few counts. The V and J genes are TRBV28 and TRBJ2-2; 10 positions match TRBD2. This CDR3 is built from 19 residues. The germline V gene encodes CDR1 MDHEN and CDR2 SYDVKM. The junction had 14 bases not matched to a gene; V was cut back by 7 bases and J by 0 bases. CDR3 sequence reads: CASTPVTAGGLANTGELFF. CDR3 nucleotides: TGTGCCAGCACCCCCGTGACAGCGGGAGGGCTGGCGAACACCGGGGAGCTGTTTTTT.

This clonotype was observed at least ten times. The gene calls are TRBV6-1 and TRBJ1-2; D possibly corresponds to TRBD1 (6 bases). This CDR3 is built from 15 residues. Looked up from germline, CDR1 is MNHNS and CDR2 is SASEGT. V lost 7 bases to trimming and J lost 0 bases, with 15 bases between them. This chain's CDR3 is CASTPRQETNYGYTF. The CDR3 coding sequence is TGTGCCAGCACCCCTCGACAGGAAACTAACTATGGCTACACCTTC.

This clonotype was seen ten or more times. The rearrangement joins TRBV11-2 to TRBJ1-5, with TRBD1 as a possible D gene (6 bases). Trimming cost V 1 base and J 9 bases, with 13 bases left between them. This CDR3 has 14 amino acids. Germline V gene sequence: CDR1 SGHAT, CDR2 FQNNGV. The CDR3 sequence: CASSLGGDNRPQHF. CDR3 coding DNA: TGTGCCAGCAGCTTAGGGGGGGACAACCGGCCCCAGCATTTT.

This clonotype was seen repeatedly, ten times or more. The CDR3 coding sequence is TGTGCCAGCAGTGGGGTTGAAGCTTTCTTT. This gives the protein CASSGVEAFF. The chain links TRBV2 to TRBJ1-1; D is unresolved. V lost 4 bases, J lost 7 bases, and 4 bases lay in between. Germline V CDR1 and CDR2: SNHLY, FYNNEI. The CDR3 covers 10 residues.